This T cell receptor (beta chain) was identified in a study of blood T cell repertoires in COVID-19. Study-level background: Nucleic acid was either cDNA or gDNA, and it came from T cells, B-cell-depleted T cells, or PBMCs.

The CDR3 sequence is 15 residues long. CDR1 is PRHDT and CDR2 is FYEKMQ in the germline V gene (reference sequence). V dropped 4 bases and J dropped 6; count of bases not matched to a gene: 3. In the 2 weeks before study entry, exposed participants met a COVID-19 case, which was PCR-confirmed or clinician-diagnosed. Assay used: immunoSEQ multiplex PCR; TCRdb lists only in-frame clones, some missing. Of a few hundred thousand clones in the sample, roughly 80% are singletons; the top ten hold 4.5% to 6%. Sequencing used PBMCs or T cells enriched from blood (not recorded which). This chain connects TRBV13 to TRBJ2-1; 13 positions match TRBD2. The clonotype comes from a middle-aged man who had been exposed to COVID-19. The DNA for the CDR3 is TGTGCCAGCAGCTCGGGACTAGCGGGAACCAATGAGCAGTTCTTC. Translating it yields CASSSGLAGTNEQFF.